Listed here are 6 T cell receptor beta chains from one sample, sequenced in a study of blood T cell repertoires in COVID-19. Clones were read by immunoSEQ multiplex PCR, and TCRdb kept only the in-frame ones, dropping some. The data show about 77,000 clones, with 70% to 80% seen just once and more than 15% held by the top ten. Specimen: peripheral blood. All receptors come from a man between 65 and 79 years old with active or convalescent COVID-19.

J is TRBJ2-1 and V is TRBV5-1; 8 positions agree with TRBD1. Losses at the gene ends were 4 bases for V and 8 bases for J; bases not matched to a gene: 8. Per germline, CDR1 SGHRS and CDR2 YFSETQ. The CDR3 is 14 residues long. The CDR3: CASSGGQEGDEQFF. CDR3 nucleotides: TGCGCCAGCAGCGGGGGACAGGAGGGCGATGAGCAGTTCTTC.

This CDR3 is CASSSPTGTAGNTIYF. The CDR3, as DNA: TGTGCCAGCAGCTCCCCCACAGGGACCGCTGGAAACACCATATATTTT. The chain employs TRBV9 and TRBJ1-3; D possibly corresponds to TRBD1 (6 bases). This CDR3 has 16 amino acids. V was shortened by 4 bases and J by 2 bases, with 16 bases between the two germline ends. Germline CDR1 reads SGDLS; CDR2 reads YYNGEE. The full variable domain, its missing parts supplied by reference TRBV9 and TRBJ1-3, is DSGVTQTPKHLITATGQRVTLRCSPRSGDLSVYWYQQSLDQGLQFLIQYYNGEERAKGNILERFSAQQFPDLHSELNLSSLELGDSALYFCASSSPTGTAGNTIYFGEGSWLTVV.

This clone was observed a handful of times. The chain recombines TRBV7-9 with TRBJ1-6; no clear D gene. The CDR3 loop spans 12 amino acids. The V gene's germline CDR1 is SEHNR and CDR2 FQNEAQ (reference sequence). V was clipped by 7 bases and J by 5 bases, with 6 bases between them. The CDR3 coding sequence is TGTGCCAGCAACCAGAATAATTCACCCCTCCACTTT. This sequence encodes CASNQNNSPLHF.

This clone has only a few counts. The chain is built from TRBV2 and TRBJ1-2; 11 bases are a match to TRBD1. The germline CDR1 and CDR2 sequences are SNHLY and FYNNEI. V dropped 7 bases and J dropped 3; count of bases not matched to a gene: 4. The CDR3 is made up of 14 amino acids. The DNA for the CDR3 is TGTGCCAGCACCTGGACAGGGGGCGACTATGGCTACACCTTC. Translating gives CASTWTGGDYGYTF.

The DNA of the CDR3 is TGTGCCAGCAGACCGACAGCGGGTTACGAGCAGTACTTC. This encodes CASRPTAGYEQYF. The V and J genes are TRBV6-5 and TRBJ2-7, with D perhaps matching TRBD2 (6 bases). The CDR3 length is 13 residues. Per germline, CDR1 MNHEY and CDR2 SVGAGI. V was shortened by 6 bases and J by 4 bases, with 13 bases between the two germline ends.

The rearrangement links TRBV27 to TRBJ1-2; 7 nucleotides agree with TRBD1. Germline V gene data show CDR1 as MNHEY and CDR2 as SMNVEV (reference sequence). The CDR3 consists of 13 residues. V shed 5 bases and J 4 bases; nucleotides not matched to a gene: 4. CDR3 protein: CASSHDRAYGYTF. CDR3 nucleotides: TGTGCCAGCAGTCATGACAGGGCCTATGGCTACACCTTC.